These T cell receptor beta chains were read from a single sample in a study of cytomegalovirus exposure and HLA in healthy donors. The protocol was immunoSEQ multiplex PCR, while the TCRdb copy is restricted to in-frame clones and leaves out a portion. Of some 190,000 clones in the sample, 85% were seen once. Sample: PBMCs. These receptor sequences come from a boy aged 2-9 years in good health and CMV-seronegative. The CDR3 runs from the conserved cysteine through the conserved F or W. A D gene is named only where the DNA matches it firmly. Where a row states a size, it is once, few, many or the class of an expanded clone; other rows omit it.

D | J | V | size | CDR3 | DNA
. | TRBJ1-2 | TRBV11-2 | . | CASSLDLLEDYGYTF | TGTGCCAGCAGCTTAGACCTGTTGGAGGACTATGGCTACACCTTC
TRBD1 | TRBJ2-1 | TRBV5-1 | . | CASSGRDRENEQFF | TGCGCCAGCAGCGGCCGGGACAGGGAGAATGAGCAGTTCTTC
. | TRBJ1-1 | TRBV7-9 | . | CASRRRGGEEVEAFF | TGTGCCAGCAGACGAAGAGGAGGGGAAGAGGTTGAAGCTTTCTTT
TRBD1 | TRBJ2-3 | TRBV6-1 | . | CASSDGQGADTQYF | TGTGCCAGCAGTGATGGACAGGGGGCAGATACGCAGTATTTT
TRBD1 | TRBJ1-2 | TRBV28 | . | CASSFPGQGEGYTF | TGTGCCAGCAGTTTTCCTGGACAGGGAGAAGGCTACACCTTC
TRBD1 | TRBJ1-1 | TRBV19 | . | CASSIRTGGAFF | TGTGCCAGTAGTATCCGGACAGGCGGGGCTTTCTTT
. | TRBJ1-1 | TRBV15 | once | CATSREDRLDLNTEAFF | TGTGCCACCAGCAGAGAGGACAGACTCGACTTGAACACTGAAGCTTTCTTT
. | TRBJ1-3 | TRBV10-3 | . | CAISEQGSLNTIYF | TGTGCCATCAGTGAGCAAGGGAGCCTAAACACCATATATTTT
. | TRBJ1-3 | TRBV5-1 | . | CASSLGAEENTIYF | TGCGCCAGCAGCTTGGGTGCGGAAGAAAACACCATATATTTT
TRBD2 | TRBJ2-7 | TRBV18 | once | CASSRGLAEEQYF | TGTGCCAGCTCCCGGGGACTAGCGGAGGAGCAGTACTTC
. | TRBJ1-5 | TRBV5-1 | . | CASSCRGTNQPQHF | TGCGCCAGCAGCTGCCGGGGGACTAATCAGCCCCAGCATTTT
TRBD1 | TRBJ1-3 | TRBV5-6 | . | CASSRDRGLISGNTIYF | TGTGCCAGCAGCCGGGACAGGGGGCTAATCTCTGGAAACACCATATATTTT
. | TRBJ1-5 | TRBV4-1 | . | CASSQVLGADHQPQHF | TGCGCCAGCAGCCAAGTTTTAGGGGCAGACCATCAGCCCCAGCATTTT
. | TRBJ1-4 | TRBV2 | once | CAIGGRTNEKLFF | TGTGCCATCGGAGGGAGAACTAATGAAAAACTGTTTTTT
. | TRBJ1-2 | TRBV15 | . | CATSREGNRPEGYTF | TGTGCCACCAGCAGAGAGGGAAACAGGCCGGAGGGCTACACCTTC
. | TRBJ1-1 | TRBV13 | few | CASSPDFGGGTTEAFF | TGTGCCAGCAGCCCCGACTTCGGGGGGGGGACCACTGAAGCTTTCTTT
. | TRBJ1-2 | TRBV6-4 | . | CASKTNRANYGYTF | TGTGCCAGCAAAACTAACAGGGCTAACTATGGCTACACCTTC
. | TRBJ1-1 | TRBV28 | few | CASSFGTEAFF | TGTGCCAGCAGTTTCGGCACTGAAGCTTTCTTT
TRBD1 | TRBJ1-2 | TRBV19 | few | CASNPGGDYGYTF | TGTGCCAGTAATCCAGGGGGAGACTATGGCTACACCTTC
TRBD1 | TRBJ1-2 | TRBV19 | . | CASNDGGTGRGYTF | TGTGCCAGTAACGATGGAGGGACAGGGAGAGGCTACACCTTC
. | TRBJ1-1 | TRBV9 | . | CASSVTTGDTEAFF | TGTGCCAGCAGCGTTACCACCGGGGACACTGAAGCTTTCTTT
. | TRBJ2-3 | TRBV28 | once | CASSRLVSSTDTQYF | TGTGCCAGCAGTCGACTAGTTTCGAGCACAGATACGCAGTATTTT
. | TRBJ2-3 | TRBV4-1 | . | CASSLVGARTDTQYF | TGCGCCAGCAGCCTCGTGGGGGCACGCACAGATACGCAGTATTTT
. | TRBJ1-2 | TRBV4-2 | . | CASSQDLFGAVYGYTF | TGTGCCAGCAGCCAAGATCTTTTTGGGGCAGTCTATGGCTACACCTTC
TRBD1 | TRBJ1-2 | TRBV27 | . | CASSLSRTGVGYTF | TGTGCCAGCAGTTTATCGCGGACAGGGGTCGGCTACACCTTC
TRBD2 | TRBJ2-5 | TRBV5-1 | . | CASSRAGGTETQYF | TGCGCCAGCAGCCGAGCGGGAGGTACGGAGACCCAGTACTTC
. | TRBJ2-5 | TRBV19 | . | CASSIAGGETQYF | TGTGCCAGTAGTATTGCGGGTGGGGAGACCCAGTACTTC
. | TRBJ2-1 | TRBV6-5 | once | CASMLGRLEDNEQFF | TGTGCCAGCATGTTAGGCAGGTTAGAAGACAATGAGCAGTTCTTC